The 3 T cell receptor beta chains listed next were all sequenced from one sample in a study of cytomegalovirus exposure and HLA in healthy donors (dated by TCRdb to the late 2010s). The library was prepared using the immunoSEQ multiplex PCR assay. For the multiplex PCR, a mixture combining 60 forward primers for TCR Vbeta segments and 13 reverse primers for TCR Jbeta segments was used. Imported from immuneACCESS, the table was reduced by TCRdb to in-frame sequences with V and J called. These copies leave out some clones; in studies compared against another copy, an unresolved V gene accounts for under half, and the cause of the remainder is not known. The sample table lists about 260,000 clones, roughly 81% of them with a count of one. The biggest ten clones account for roughly 2% of the sample. The sequenced sample was PBMCs. These receptors were collected from a woman between 40 and 55 years old in good health and CMV-seropositive.

The rearrangement links TRBV15 to TRBJ2-1; 8 positions match TRBD2. The CDR3 extends over 17 amino acids. Germline CDR1 is LNHNV and CDR2 is YYDKDF (reference sequence). V lost 2 bases, J lost 10 bases, and 16 bases stayed unmatched. The CDR3 reads CATSRPIGLASREEQFF. The DNA for the CDR3 is TGTGCCACCAGCAGACCCATCGGACTAGCCTCTAGGGAGGAGCAGTTCTTC.

The genes are TRBV5-4 and TRBJ2-1; the match to TRBD2 covers 10 bases. The CDR3 is 16 amino acids. The V gene's germline CDR1 is SGHNT and CDR2 YYREEE (reference sequence). Unmatched junction bases numbered 8, after V lost 4 bases and J lost 4 bases. The CDR3 bases are TGTGCCAGCAGCCCCTCACTAGCGGGAACGTACAATGAGCAGTTCTTC. It encodes CASSPSLAGTYNEQFF.

The chain has TRBV11-3 and TRBJ2-2, with D perhaps matching TRBD2 (6 bases). V was trimmed by 3 bases and J by 3 bases, leaving 11 bases between them. The CDR3 loop spans 15 amino acids. Per germline, CDR1 SGHNT and CDR2 YENEEA. As DNA, the CDR3 is TGTGCCAGCAGCTTCGGACTACCCTACACCGGGGAGCTGTTTTTT. This translates into CASSFGLPYTGELFF. The complete variable domain, with remaining parts taken from reference TRBV11-3 and TRBJ2-2, reads EAGVVQSPRYKIIEKKQPVAFWCNPISGHNTLYWYLQNLGQGPELLIRYENEEAVDDSQLPKDRFSAERLKGVDSTLKIQPAELGDSAVYLCASSFGLPYTGELFFGEGSRLTVL.